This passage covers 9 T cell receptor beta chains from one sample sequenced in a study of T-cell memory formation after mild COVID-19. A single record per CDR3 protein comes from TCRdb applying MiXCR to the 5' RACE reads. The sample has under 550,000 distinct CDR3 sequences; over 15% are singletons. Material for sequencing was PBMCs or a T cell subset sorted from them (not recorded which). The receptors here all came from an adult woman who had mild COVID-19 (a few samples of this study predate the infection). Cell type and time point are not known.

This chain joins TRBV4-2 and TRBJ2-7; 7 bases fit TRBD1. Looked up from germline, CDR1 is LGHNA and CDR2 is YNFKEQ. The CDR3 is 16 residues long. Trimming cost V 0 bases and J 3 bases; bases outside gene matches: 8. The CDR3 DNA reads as TGTGCCAGCAGCCAAGAATTAACAGGGGTACTCTACGAGCAGTACTTC. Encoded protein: CASSQELTGVLYEQYF.

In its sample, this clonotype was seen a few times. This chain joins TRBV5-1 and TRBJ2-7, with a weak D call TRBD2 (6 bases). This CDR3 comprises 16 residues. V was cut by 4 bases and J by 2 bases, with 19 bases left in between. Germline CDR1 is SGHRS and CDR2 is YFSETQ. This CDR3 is CASSGGLLPSAYEQYF. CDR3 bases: TGCGCCAGCAGCGGGGGACTGCTGCCTTCCGCCTACGAGCAGTACTTC.

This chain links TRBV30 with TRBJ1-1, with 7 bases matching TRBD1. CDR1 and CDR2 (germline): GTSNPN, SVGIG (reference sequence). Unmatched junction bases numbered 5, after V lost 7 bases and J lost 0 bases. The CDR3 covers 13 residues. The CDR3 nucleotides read TGTGCCTCAGACAGGGCTATGAACACTGAAGCTTTCTTT. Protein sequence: CASDRAMNTEAFF.

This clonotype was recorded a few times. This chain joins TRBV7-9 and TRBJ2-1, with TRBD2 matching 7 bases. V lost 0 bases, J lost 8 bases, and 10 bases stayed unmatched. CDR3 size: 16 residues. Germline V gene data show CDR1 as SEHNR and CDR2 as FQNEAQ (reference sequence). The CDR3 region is CASSLAGLAETDEQFF. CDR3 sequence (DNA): TGTGCCAGCAGCTTAGCGGGGCTAGCGGAGACAGATGAGCAGTTCTTC. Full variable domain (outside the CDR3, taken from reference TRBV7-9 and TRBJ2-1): DTGVSQNPRHKITKRGQNVTFRCDPISEHNRLYWYRQTLGQGPEFLTYFQNEAQLEKSRLLSDRFSAERPKGSFSTLEIQRTEQGDSAMYLCASSLAGLAETDEQFFGPGTRLTVL.

CDR3: CASSLLADMNTEAFF. For the CDR3, the DNA is TGTGCCAGCAGCTTATTGGCTGACATGAACACTGAAGCTTTCTTT. The chain is built from TRBV7-6 and TRBJ1-1; D is uncertain. V gave up 2 bases and J gave up 0 bases, with 10 bases separating them. The CDR3 runs 15 residues. The germline V gene encodes CDR1 SGHVS and CDR2 FNYEAQ.

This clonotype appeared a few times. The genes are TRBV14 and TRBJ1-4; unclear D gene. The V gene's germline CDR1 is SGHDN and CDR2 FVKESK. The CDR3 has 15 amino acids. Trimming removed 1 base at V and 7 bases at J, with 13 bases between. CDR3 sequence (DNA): TGTGCCAGCAGCCAAGGGATTGGGCCGATTGAAAAACTGTTTTTT. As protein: CASSQGIGPIEKLFF. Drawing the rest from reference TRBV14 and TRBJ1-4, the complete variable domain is EAGVTQFPSHSVIEKGQTVTLRCDPISGHDNLYWYRRVMGKEIKFLLHFVKESKQDESGMPNNRFLAERTGGTYSTLKVQPAELEDSGVYFCASSQGIGPIEKLFFGSGTQLSVL.

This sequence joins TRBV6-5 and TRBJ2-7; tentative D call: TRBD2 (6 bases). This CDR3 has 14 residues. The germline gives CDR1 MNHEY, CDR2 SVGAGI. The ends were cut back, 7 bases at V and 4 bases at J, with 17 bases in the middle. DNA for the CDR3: TGTGCCAGCACTCGACTAGAGGGGCTGTACGAGCAGTACTTC. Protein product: CASTRLEGLYEQYF.

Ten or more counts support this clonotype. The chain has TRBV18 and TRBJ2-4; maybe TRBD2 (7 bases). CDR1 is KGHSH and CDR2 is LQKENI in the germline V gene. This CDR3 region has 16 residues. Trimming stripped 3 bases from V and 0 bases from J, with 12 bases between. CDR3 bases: TGTGCCAGCTCACCGGAGCGGGGACAAGCCAAAAACATTCAGTACTTC. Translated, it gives CASSPERGQAKNIQYF.

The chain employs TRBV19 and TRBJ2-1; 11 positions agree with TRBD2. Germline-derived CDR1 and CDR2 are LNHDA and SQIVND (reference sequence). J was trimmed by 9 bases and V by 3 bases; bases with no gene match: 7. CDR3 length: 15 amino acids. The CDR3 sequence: CASSILAGGKGEQFF. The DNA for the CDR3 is TGTGCCAGTAGTATTTTAGCGGGAGGGAAGGGTGAGCAGTTCTTC.